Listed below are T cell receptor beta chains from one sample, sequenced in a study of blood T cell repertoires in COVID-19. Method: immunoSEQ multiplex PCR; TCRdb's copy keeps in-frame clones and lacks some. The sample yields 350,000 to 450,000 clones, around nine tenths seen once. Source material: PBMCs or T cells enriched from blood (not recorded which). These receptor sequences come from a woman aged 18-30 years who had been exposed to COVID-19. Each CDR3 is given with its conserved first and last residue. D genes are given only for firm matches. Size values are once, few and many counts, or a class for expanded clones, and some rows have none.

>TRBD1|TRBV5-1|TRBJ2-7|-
TGCGCCAGCAGCTTAACCGGGACAGGGAACTACGAGCAGTACTTC
CASSLTGTGNYEQYF
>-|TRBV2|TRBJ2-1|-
TGTGCCAGCAGTAAATCTAGCCAGAGCTCCTACAATGAGCAGTTCTTC
CASSKSSQSSYNEQFF
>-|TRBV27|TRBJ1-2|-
TGTGCCAGCAGTTTATCGTCTGCGTATGGCTACACCTTC
CASSLSSAYGYTF
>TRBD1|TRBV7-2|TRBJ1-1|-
TGTGCCAGCAGCCTACAGGGGATGAACACTGAAGCTTTCTTT
CASSLQGMNTEAFF
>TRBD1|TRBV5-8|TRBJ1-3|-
TGTGCCAGCAGCTTATACAGGGGCTTAGGAAACACCATATATTTT
CASSLYRGLGNTIYF
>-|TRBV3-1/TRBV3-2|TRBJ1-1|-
TGTGCCAGCAGCCTGAAAGGGCAGGGCGAAGCTTTCTTT
CASSLKGQGEAFF
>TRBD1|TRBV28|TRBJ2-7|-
TGTGCCAGCAGCCGCCGACAGGGGGATTCCTACGAGCAGTACTTC
CASSRRQGDSYEQYF
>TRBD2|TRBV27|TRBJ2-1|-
TGTGCCAGCAGTTTGGGCGGGAGGGCCGACAATGAGCAGTTCTTC
CASSLGGRADNEQFF
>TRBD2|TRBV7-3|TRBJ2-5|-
TGTGCCAGCAGCCTAGCGGGGGCACAAGAGACCCAGTACTTC
CASSLAGAQETQYF
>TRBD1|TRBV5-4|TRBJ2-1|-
TGTGCCAGCAGCTTAAGGACAGGGATTTTCAATGAGCAGTTCTTC
CASSLRTGIFNEQFF
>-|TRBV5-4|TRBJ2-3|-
TGTGCCAGCAGCTCGGAGCAGCGGCCCACAGATACGCAGTATTTT
CASSSEQRPTDTQYF
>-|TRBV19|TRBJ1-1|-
TGTGCCAGTAGTATCGTGGGGGGCACTGAAGCTTTCTTT
CASSIVGGTEAFF
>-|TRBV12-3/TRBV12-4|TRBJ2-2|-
TGTGCCAGCAGTTTTTACCGCGCCGGGGAGCTGTTTTTT
CASSFYRAGELFF
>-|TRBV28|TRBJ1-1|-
TGTGCCAGCAGTCTCCGTATGTGGGGGGTAAGCACTGAAGCTTTCTTT
CASSLRMWGVSTEAFF
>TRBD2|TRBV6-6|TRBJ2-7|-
TGTGCCATCTCCGGGAGGGGCTCCTACGAGCAGTACTTC
CAISGRGSYEQYF
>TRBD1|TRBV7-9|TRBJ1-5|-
TGTGCCAGCAGCCTCCCCGGGACAGGGAATCAGCCCCAGCATTTT
CASSLPGTGNQPQHF
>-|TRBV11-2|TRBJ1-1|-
TGTGCCAGCAGCGCCCGGGGGGGGAACACTGAAGCTTTCTTT
CASSARGGNTEAFF
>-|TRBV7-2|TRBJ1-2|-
TGTGCCAGCAGCCTCGATCGGGGAACCTATGGCTACACCTTC
CASSLDRGTYGYTF
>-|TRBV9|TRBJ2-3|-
TGTGCCAGCGGTCCTAGCGTAACGGGAGATACGCAGTATTTT
CASGPSVTGDTQYF
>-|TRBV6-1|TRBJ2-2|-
TGTGCCAGCAGTGATGGGGAGTGGAACACCGGGGAGCTGTTTTTT
CASSDGEWNTGELFF
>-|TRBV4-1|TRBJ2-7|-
TGCGCCAGCAGCCGTGAGCGGGTACCCTACGAGCAGTACTTC
CASSRERVPYEQYF
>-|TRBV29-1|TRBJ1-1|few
TGCAGCGTTGACAGACAGAACACTGAAGCTTTCTTT
CSVDRQNTEAFF
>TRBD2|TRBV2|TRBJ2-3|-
TGTGCCAGCACCTCTGGGAGGGCCGGGAACACAGATACGCAGTATTTT
CASTSGRAGNTDTQYF
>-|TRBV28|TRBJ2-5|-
TGTGCCAGCAGTCAACTAGGGTTCCAAGAGACCCAGTACTTC
CASSQLGFQETQYF
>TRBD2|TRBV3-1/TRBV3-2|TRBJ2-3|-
TGTGCCAGCAGCCAAGCGATTCGGGGGACTAGCGGGATAGATACGCAGTATTTT
CASSQAIRGTSGIDTQYF
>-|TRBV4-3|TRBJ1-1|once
TGCGCCAGCAGCCAGAATATCGGGACTGAAGCTTTCTTT
CASSQNIGTEAFF
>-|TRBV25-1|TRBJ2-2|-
TGTGCCAGCATGCCAGTAGCGGCGAACACCGGGGAGCTGTTTTTT
CASMPVAANTGELFF
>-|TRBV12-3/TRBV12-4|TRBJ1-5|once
TGTGCCAGCAGTCCACAGGGAATTCAGCCCCAGCATTTT
CASSPQGIQPQHF
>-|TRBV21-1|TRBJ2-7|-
TGTGCCAGCAGCAAACGGCAGGGGGCGCGAGAAGATACCTACGAGCAGTACTTC
CASSKRQGAREDTYEQYF
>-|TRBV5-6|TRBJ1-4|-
TGTGCCAGCAGCTTGGGAGGTGATGAAAAACTGTTTTTT
CASSLGGDEKLFF
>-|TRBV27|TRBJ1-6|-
TGTGCCAGCAGTTTAAAATATCCGACCGGGACACCCCTCCACTTT
CASSLKYPTGTPLHF
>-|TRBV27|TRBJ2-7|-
TGTGCCAGCAGTTTACACCTAACCTACGAGCAGTACTTC
CASSLHLTYEQYF
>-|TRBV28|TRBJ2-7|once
TGTGCCAGCAGTCCTCTACCACAATATGTGGACAGATACGAGCAGTACTTC
CASSPLPQYVDRYEQYF
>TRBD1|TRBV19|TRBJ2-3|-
TGTGCCAGTAGTATCGGACAGGGCACAGATACGCAGTATTTT
CASSIGQGTDTQYF
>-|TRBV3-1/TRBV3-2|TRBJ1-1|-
TGTGCCAGCACCCTACAGGGCTCGAACACTGAAGCTTTCTTT
CASTLQGSNTEAFF
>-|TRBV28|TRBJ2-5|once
TGTGCCAGCAGTTTTGGGGGGAGTCAGGAGACCCAGTACTTC
CASSFGGSQETQYF
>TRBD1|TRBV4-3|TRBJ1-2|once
TGCGCCAGCAGTCATAACAGGGGCGCCTATGGCTACACCTTC
CASSHNRGAYGYTF
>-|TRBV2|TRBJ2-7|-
TGTGCCAGCAGTATAGCAACAGGGTTTGAGCTCTTC
CASSIATGFELF
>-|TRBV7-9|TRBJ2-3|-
TGTGCCAGCAGAGCTGGGGGCGGAAGCACAGATACGCAGTATTTT
CASRAGGGSTDTQYF
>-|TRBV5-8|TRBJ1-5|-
TGTGCCAGCAGCTTGGAGGGAGGTCAGCCCCAGCATTTT
CASSLEGGQPQHF
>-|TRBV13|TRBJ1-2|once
TGTGCCAGCAGCCAGACATACTATGGCTACACCTTC
CASSQTYYGYTF
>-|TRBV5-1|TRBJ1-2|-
TGCGCCAGCAGCTTGGCCGGGGAGGCTGGCTACACCTTC
CASSLAGEAGYTF
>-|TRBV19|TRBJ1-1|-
TGTGCCAGTAGTCCCACGTTCGACAGCCTTTACTTGAAAGCTTTCTTT
CASSPTFDSLYLKAFF
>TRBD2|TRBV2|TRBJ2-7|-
TGTGCCAGCAGCCGCGGGACTAGCGGGGGGATAACCTACGAGCAGTACTTC
CASSRGTSGGITYEQYF
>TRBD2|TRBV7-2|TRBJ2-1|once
TGTGCCAGCAGCACGAGCGGGGGCACCTACAATGAGCAGTTCTTC
CASSTSGGTYNEQFF